This T cell receptor beta chain was identified in a study of blood T cell repertoires in COVID-19. The overall study: There were acute and convalescent COVID-19 samples, and they came from the United States, Italy and Spain. PBMCs, B-cell-depleted T cells, or T cells were the source of the cDNA or gDNA that made up the material.

Original methodology: Estimation of nucleated cell counts relied on the amplification of reference gene primers. Sequencing used immunoSEQ multiplex PCR; TCRdb keeps in-frame clones, though not all of them. V and J calls and clone size are those listed in that table; D and trimming were worked out from the DNA. This sample has about 100,000 clones, with roughly nine tenths found just once. This clone occurred a few times. Germline CDR1 reads MGHRA; CDR2 reads YSYEKL. The CDR3 runs 14 residues. Trimming removed 7 bases from V and 4 bases from J; junction bases left unmatched: 5. Input material: peripheral blood. The chain has TRBV4-1 and TRBJ2-2, with TRBD2 matching 8 bases. This receptor was taken from a man aged 50-59 years with acute or convalescent COVID-19. CDR3 coding DNA: TGCGCCAGCAAAGCGGGGGCCCTCACCGGGGAGCTGTTTTTT. Protein: CASKAGALTGELFF.